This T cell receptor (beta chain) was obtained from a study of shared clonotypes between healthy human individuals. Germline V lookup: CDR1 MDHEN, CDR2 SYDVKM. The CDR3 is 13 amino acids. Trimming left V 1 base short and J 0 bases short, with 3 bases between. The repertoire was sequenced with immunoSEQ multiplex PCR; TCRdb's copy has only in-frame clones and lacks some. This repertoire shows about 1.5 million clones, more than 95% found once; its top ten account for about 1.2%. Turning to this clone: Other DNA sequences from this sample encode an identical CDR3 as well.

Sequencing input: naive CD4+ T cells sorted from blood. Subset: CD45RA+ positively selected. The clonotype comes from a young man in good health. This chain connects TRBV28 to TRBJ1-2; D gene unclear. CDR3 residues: CASSLSTNYGYTF. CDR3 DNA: TGTGCCAGCAGTTTATCCACTAACTATGGCTACACCTTC.